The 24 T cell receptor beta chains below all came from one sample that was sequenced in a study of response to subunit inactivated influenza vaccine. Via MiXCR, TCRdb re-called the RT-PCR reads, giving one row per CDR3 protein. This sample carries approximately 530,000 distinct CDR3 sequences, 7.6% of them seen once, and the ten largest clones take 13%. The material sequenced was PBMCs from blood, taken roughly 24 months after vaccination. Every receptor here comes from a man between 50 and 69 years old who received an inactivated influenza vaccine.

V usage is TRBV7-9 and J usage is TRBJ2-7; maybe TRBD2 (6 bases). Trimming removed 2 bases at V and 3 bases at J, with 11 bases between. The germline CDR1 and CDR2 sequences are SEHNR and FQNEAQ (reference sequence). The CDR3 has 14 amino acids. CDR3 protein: CASSLLRGYYEQYF. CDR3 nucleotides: TGTGCCAGCAGCTTACTACGGGGGTACTACGAGCAGTACTTC.

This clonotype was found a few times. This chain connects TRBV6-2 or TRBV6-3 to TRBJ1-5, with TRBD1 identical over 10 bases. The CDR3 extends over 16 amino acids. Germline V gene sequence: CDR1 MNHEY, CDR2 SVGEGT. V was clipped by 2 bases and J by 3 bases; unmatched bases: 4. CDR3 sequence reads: CASSYRTGGSNQPQHF. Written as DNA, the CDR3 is TGTGCCAGCAGTTACAGGACAGGGGGTTCCAATCAGCCCCAGCATTTT.

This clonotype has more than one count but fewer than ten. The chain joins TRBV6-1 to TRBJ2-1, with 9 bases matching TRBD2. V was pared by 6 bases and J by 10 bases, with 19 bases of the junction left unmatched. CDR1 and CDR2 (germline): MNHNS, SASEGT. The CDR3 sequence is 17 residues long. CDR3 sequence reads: CASRLSGGPVTDREQFF. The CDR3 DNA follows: TGTGCCAGCAGACTTAGCGGGGGCCCCGTCACAGATCGGGAGCAGTTCTTC.

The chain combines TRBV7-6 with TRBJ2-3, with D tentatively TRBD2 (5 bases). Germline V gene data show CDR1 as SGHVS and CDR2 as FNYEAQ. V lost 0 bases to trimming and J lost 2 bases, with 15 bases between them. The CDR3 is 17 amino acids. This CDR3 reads CASSLAIRTTITDTQYF. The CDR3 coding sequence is TGTGCCAGCAGCTTAGCGATCCGGACGACTATCACAGATACGCAGTATTTT.

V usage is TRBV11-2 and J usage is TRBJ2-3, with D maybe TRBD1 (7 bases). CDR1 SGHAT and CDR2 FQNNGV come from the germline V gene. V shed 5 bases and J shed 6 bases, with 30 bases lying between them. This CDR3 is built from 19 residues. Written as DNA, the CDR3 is TGTGCCAGCAGCCTACGGGGGCTTACAGGGGCCTCTAAAGCGGATACGCAGTATTTT. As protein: CASSLRGLTGASKADTQYF. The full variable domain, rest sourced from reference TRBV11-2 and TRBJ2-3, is EAGVAQSPRYKIIEKRQSVAFWCNPISGHATLYWYQQILGQGPKLLIQFQNNGVVDDSQLPKDRFSAERLKGVDSTLKIQPAKLEDSAVYLCASSLRGLTGASKADTQYFGPGTRLTVL.

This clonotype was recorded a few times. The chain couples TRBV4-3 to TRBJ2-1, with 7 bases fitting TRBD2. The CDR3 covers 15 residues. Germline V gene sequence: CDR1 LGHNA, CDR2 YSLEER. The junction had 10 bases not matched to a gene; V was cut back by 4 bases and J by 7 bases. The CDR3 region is CASSPDGLAVNEQFF. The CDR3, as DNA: TGCGCCAGCAGCCCGGACGGGCTAGCGGTAAATGAGCAGTTCTTC.

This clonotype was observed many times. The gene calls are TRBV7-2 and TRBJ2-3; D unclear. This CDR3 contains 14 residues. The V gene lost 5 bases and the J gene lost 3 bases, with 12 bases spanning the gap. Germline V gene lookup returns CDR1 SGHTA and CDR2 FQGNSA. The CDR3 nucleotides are TGTGCCAGCAGCCCTCTAGTTGGTACAGATACGCAGTATTTT. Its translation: CASSPLVGTDTQYF.

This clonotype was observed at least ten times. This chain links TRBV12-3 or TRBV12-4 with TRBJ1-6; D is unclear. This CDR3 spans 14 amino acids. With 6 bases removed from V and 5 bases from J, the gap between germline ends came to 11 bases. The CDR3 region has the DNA TGTGCCAGCAGCTCTGGAGGAAATAATTCACCCCTCCACTTT. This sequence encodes CASSSGGNNSPLHF.

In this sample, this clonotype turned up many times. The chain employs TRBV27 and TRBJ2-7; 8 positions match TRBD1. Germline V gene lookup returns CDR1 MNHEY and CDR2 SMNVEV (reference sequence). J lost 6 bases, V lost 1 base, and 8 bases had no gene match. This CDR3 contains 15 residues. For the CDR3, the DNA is TGTGCCAGCAGTTTATTCGGCCAGGGGGCGGGCGAGCAGTACTTC. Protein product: CASSLFGQGAGEQYF.

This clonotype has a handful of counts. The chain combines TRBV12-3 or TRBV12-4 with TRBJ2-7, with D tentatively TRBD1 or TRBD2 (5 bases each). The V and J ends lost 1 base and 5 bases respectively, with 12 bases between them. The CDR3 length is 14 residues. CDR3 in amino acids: CASSLVGRRNEQYF. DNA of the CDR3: TGTGCCAGCAGTTTAGTGGGACGCAGGAACGAGCAGTACTTC.

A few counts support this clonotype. The CDR3 sequence: CATTVNSNQPQHF. CDR3 sequence (DNA): TGTGCCACCACCGTCAATAGCAATCAGCCCCAGCATTTT. This rearrangement joins TRBV10-3 to TRBJ1-5, with D unclear. Trimming took off 10 bases at V and 0 bases at J, with 10 bases between the two ends. CDR1 is ENHRY, CDR2 SYGVKD, per germline. The CDR3 consists of 13 residues.

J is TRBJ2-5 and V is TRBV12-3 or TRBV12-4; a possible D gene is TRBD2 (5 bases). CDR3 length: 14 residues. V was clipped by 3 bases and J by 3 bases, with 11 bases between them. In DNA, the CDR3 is TGTGCCAGCAGTTTTGGTGGGAGTAAAGAGACCCAGTACTTC. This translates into CASSFGGSKETQYF.

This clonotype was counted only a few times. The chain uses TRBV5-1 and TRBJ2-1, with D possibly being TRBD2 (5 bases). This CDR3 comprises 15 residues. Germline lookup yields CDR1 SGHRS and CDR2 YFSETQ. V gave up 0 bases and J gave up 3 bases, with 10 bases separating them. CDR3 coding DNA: TGCGCCAGCAGCTTGGGTCCGGAGGACTACAATGAGCAGTTCTTC. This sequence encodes CASSLGPEDYNEQFF.

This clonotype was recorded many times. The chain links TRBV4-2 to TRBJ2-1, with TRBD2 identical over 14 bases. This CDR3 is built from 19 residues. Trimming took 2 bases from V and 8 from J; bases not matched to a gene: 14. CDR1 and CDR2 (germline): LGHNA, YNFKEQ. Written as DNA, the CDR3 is TGTGCCAGCAGCCAACAGCCGGGACTAGCGGGAGCTTCAGGTTATGAGCAGTTCTTC. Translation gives CASSQQPGLAGASGYEQFF.

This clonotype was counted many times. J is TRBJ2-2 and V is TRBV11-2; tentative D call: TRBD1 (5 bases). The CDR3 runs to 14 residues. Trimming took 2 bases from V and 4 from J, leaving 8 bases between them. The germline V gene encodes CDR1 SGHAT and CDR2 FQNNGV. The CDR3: CASSLQGATGELFF. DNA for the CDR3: TGTGCCAGCAGCTTACAGGGCGCCACCGGGGAGCTGTTTTTT.

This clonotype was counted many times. Here the CDR3 DNA reads TGTGCCAGCAGTTCTATTTCCCGCGGACCAAACCCCTACGAGCAGTACTTC. As protein: CASSSISRGPNPYEQYF. The chain recombines TRBV28 with TRBJ2-7; D not resolved. Germline V gene lookup returns CDR1 MDHEN and CDR2 SYDVKM. The V end was cut by 4 bases, the J end by 2 bases, with 21 bases between. The CDR3 contains 17 residues.

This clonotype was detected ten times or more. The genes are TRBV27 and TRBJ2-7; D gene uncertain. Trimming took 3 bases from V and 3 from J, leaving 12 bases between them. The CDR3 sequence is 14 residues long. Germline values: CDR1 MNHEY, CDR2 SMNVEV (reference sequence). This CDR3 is CASSFLAASYEQYF. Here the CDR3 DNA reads TGTGCCAGCAGTTTTCTGGCAGCTAGCTACGAGCAGTACTTC.

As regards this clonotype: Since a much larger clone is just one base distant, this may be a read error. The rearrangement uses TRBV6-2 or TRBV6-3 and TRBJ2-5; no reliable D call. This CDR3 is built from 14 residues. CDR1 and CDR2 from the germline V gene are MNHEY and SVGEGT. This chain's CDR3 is CASSYLMAAETRYF. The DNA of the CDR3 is TGTGCCAGCAGTTATCTCATGGCGGCAGAGACCCGGTACTTC.

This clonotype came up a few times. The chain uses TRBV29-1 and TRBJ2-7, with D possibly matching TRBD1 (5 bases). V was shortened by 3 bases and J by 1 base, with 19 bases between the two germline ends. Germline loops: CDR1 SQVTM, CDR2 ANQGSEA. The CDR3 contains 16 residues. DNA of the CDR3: TGCAGCGTTGATCGGTCGCTCAGGGCTTCTTCCTACGAGCAGTACTTC. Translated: CSVDRSLRASSYEQYF.

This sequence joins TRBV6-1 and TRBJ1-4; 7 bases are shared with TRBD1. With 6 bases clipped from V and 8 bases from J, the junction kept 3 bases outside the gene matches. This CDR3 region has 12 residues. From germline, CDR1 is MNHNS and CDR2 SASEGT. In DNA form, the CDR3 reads TGTGCCAGCAGAAGGGGGCACGAAAAACTGTTTTTT. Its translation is CASRRGHEKLFF.

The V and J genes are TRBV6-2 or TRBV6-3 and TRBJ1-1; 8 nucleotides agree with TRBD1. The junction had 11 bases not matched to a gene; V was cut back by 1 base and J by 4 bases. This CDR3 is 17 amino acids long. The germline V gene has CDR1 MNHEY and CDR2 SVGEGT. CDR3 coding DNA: TGTGCCAGCAGTTACTTCCTGGCAGGGGGCACGGGCACTGAAGCTTTCTTT. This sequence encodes CASSYFLAGGTGTEAFF.

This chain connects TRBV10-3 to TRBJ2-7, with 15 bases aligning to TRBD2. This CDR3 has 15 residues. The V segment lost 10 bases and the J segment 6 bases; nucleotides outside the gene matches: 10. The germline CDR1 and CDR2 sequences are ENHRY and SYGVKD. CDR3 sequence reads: CATEGTSGGPGEQYF. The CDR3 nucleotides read TGTGCCACCGAAGGGACTAGCGGGGGGCCAGGCGAGCAGTACTTC.

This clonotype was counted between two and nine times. CDR3 nucleotide sequence: TGTGCCAGCAGCTTAGTAGGGACTAGCAATTCCTACGAGCAGTACTTC. It yields the protein CASSLVGTSNSYEQYF. This rearrangement joins TRBV7-2 to TRBJ2-7; 9 bases are a match to TRBD2. Germline V lookup: CDR1 SGHTA, CDR2 FQGNSA. J was trimmed by 1 base and V by 1 base; bases with no gene match: 5. There are 16 residues in the CDR3.

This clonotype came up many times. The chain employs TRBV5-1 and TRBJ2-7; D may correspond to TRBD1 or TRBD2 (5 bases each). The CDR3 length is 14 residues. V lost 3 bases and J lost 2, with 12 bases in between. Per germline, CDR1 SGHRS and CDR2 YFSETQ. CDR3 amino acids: CASSWGTGTYEQYF. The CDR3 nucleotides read TGCGCCAGCAGCTGGGGGACGGGTACCTACGAGCAGTACTTC.